Below, 31 T cell receptor beta chains from the same sample are listed, as sequenced in a study of blood T cell repertoires in COVID-19. Sequencing used immunoSEQ multiplex PCR; TCRdb keeps in-frame clones, though not all of them. The table shows roughly 300,000 clones, with around 87% occurring only once. Sequenced sample: peripheral blood. The receptors stem from a woman between 45 and 65 years old who had recovered from COVID-19.

The chain joins TRBV3-1 (or the pseudogene TRBV3-2) to TRBJ1-6; D perhaps matches TRBD1 (5 bases). The length of the CDR3 is 16 residues. V gave up 0 bases and J gave up 7 bases, with 13 bases separating them. Germline values: CDR1 LGHDT, CDR2 YNNKEL (reference sequence). CDR3 coding DNA: TGTGCCAGCAGCCAAGATCGGGGGGGATTCAATTCACCCCTCCACTTT. This codes for CASSQDRGGFNSPLHF.

This chain links TRBV15 with TRBJ2-2; 11 bases align to TRBD2. Unmatched junction bases numbered 2, after V lost 1 base and J lost 4 bases. CDR3 length equals 16 residues. Germline V lookup: CDR1 LNHNV, CDR2 YYDKDF (reference sequence). The CDR3 loop reads CATSRVLAGATGELFF. CDR3 DNA sequence: TGTGCCACCAGCAGAGTACTAGCGGGGGCCACCGGGGAGCTGTTTTTT.

This clone appeared a few times. The gene calls are TRBV9 and TRBJ2-2, with D unresolved. CDR1 and CDR2 from the germline V gene are SGDLS and YYNGEE. Between the trimmed V and J ends, which lost 3 bases and 0 bases, there was a span of 9 bases. This CDR3 is 15 amino acids long. DNA of the CDR3: TGTGCCAGCAGCGATATACGGTCGAACACCGGGGAGCTGTTTTTT. This gives the protein CASSDIRSNTGELFF.

The J gene is TRBJ1-6, the V gene TRBV6-5, with a possible D match to TRBD1 (6 bases). Germline V gene lookup returns CDR1 MNHEY and CDR2 SVGAGI. The V gene lost 0 bases and the J gene lost 4 bases, with 10 bases spanning the gap. The length of the CDR3 is 16 residues. The CDR3 region is CASSYSRQGYNSPLHF. DNA of the CDR3: TGTGCCAGCAGTTACTCTCGTCAGGGGTATAATTCACCCCTCCACTTT.

The gene calls are TRBV28 and TRBJ1-4; 9 nucleotides agree with TRBD1. CDR3 length: 14 amino acids. Germline V gives CDR1 MDHEN, CDR2 SYDVKM. J was trimmed by 8 bases and V by 6 bases; bases with no gene match: 7. The CDR3 here is CASRPQGAREKLFF. In DNA, the CDR3 is TGTGCCAGCAGGCCACAGGGGGCCAGGGAAAAACTGTTTTTT.

The genes are TRBV24-1 and TRBJ2-5; no clear D gene. Per the germline V gene, CDR1 is KGHDR and CDR2 is SFDVKD. V lost 9 bases and J lost 2, with 6 bases in between. CDR3 size: 11 residues. In DNA form, the CDR3 reads TGTGCCACCGAGTTACAAGAGACCCAGTACTTC. This codes for CATELQETQYF.

A note on this clone: Other DNA sequences in the sample encode the same CDR3. The rearrangement joins TRBV5-1 to TRBJ2-3; D gene ambiguous. CDR3 length equals 11 residues. Trimming removed 1 base from V and 5 bases from J, with 2 bases in between. Germline CDR1 SGHRS, CDR2 YFSETQ. CDR3 sequence: CASSLQDTQYF. The CDR3 region has the DNA TGCGCCAGCAGCTTGCAAGATACGCAGTATTTT.

CDR3 DNA: TGTGCCAGCAGCCTTCTTAACAACAGGGGTTTACGCAATCAGCCCCAGCATTTT. Its protein product is CASSLLNNRGLRNQPQHF. This chain joins TRBV3-1 (or the pseudogene TRBV3-2) and TRBJ1-5; TRBD1 aligns across 7 bases. Germline V CDR1 and CDR2: LGHDT, YNNKEL (reference sequence). The CDR3 consists of 18 residues. V trimming: 4 bases; J trimming: 2 bases; junction bases outside the gene matches: 14.

The J gene is TRBJ2-7, the V gene TRBV5-5; the D gene is possibly TRBD2 (5 bases). The CDR3 is made up of 15 amino acids. Germline V CDR1 and CDR2: SGHKS, YYEKEE (reference sequence). Trimming took 4 bases from V and 2 from J, leaving 16 bases between them. The CDR3 nucleotides read TGTGCCAGCAGCCCGAAACTTACGGGAACCTACGAGCAGTACTTC. Encoded protein: CASSPKLTGTYEQYF.

This clone was observed once. The V call is TRBV18, the J call TRBJ2-3; the match to TRBD2 covers 7 bases. The CDR3 runs to 14 residues. The junction had 6 bases not matched to a gene; V was cut back by 3 bases and J by 6 bases. Germline CDR1 and CDR2: KGHSH and LQKENI. The CDR3 loop reads CASSPRDGRDTQYF. The CDR3 DNA sequence: TGTGCCAGCTCACCGAGGGACGGGAGGGATACGCAGTATTTT.

The genes are TRBV5-1 and TRBJ2-2, with D unclear. The V gene lost 4 bases and the J gene lost 4 bases, with 11 bases spanning the gap. CDR3 size: 14 residues. Germline values: CDR1 SGHRS, CDR2 YFSETQ. DNA of the CDR3: TGCGCCAGCAGCCCAACAAGTGGCACCGGGGAGCTGTTTTTT. Translating gives CASSPTSGTGELFF.

V and J are TRBV4-3 and TRBJ1-3; D is perhaps TRBD1 (5 bases). CDR1 is LGHNA, CDR2 YSLEER, per germline. The CDR3 is 16 residues long. Trimming removed 0 bases at V and 2 bases at J, with 11 bases between. CDR3 coding DNA: TGCGCCAGCAGCCAAGAGGTCAAGGGGCCTGGAAACACCATATATTTT. Protein product: CASSQEVKGPGNTIYF.

The CDR3 DNA reads TGTGCCAGCAGCTTAGTTGTCCTCTCGAGCTCCTATAATTCACCCCTCCACTTT. Translation gives CASSLVVLSSSYNSPLHF. The rearrangement joins TRBV7-8 to TRBJ1-6; D not resolved. V lost 1 base and J 0 bases, leaving 13 bases between the germline ends. This CDR3 is built from 18 residues. Germline CDR1 SGHVS, CDR2 FQNEAQ.

The chain carries TRBV28 and TRBJ2-5, with D possibly being TRBD2 (5 bases). The V end lost 8 bases, the J end lost 2 bases, and 18 bases lay between the germline ends. CDR1 is MDHEN, CDR2 SYDVKM, per germline. CDR3 length equals 15 residues. CDR3 region: CASRGAELDQETQYF. DNA of the CDR3: TGTGCCAGCCGGGGAGCGGAGCTAGATCAAGAGACCCAGTACTTC.

This chain connects TRBV5-1 to TRBJ1-1; a possible D gene is TRBD1 (5 bases). Germline CDR1 is SGHRS and CDR2 is YFSETQ. CDR3 length: 15 amino acids. The V gene lost 1 base and the J gene lost 1 base, with 11 bases spanning the gap. The CDR3 here is CASSLTGQSNTEAFF. In DNA form, the CDR3 reads TGCGCCAGCAGCTTGACTGGACAATCGAACACTGAAGCTTTCTTT.

This chain connects TRBV14 to TRBJ2-7, with D unresolved. The CDR3 spans 10 residues. V dropped 6 bases and J dropped 6 bases, with 6 bases sitting between them. CDR1 and CDR2 from the germline V gene are SGHDN and FVKESK. The CDR3: CASSLSEQYF. The CDR3 region has the DNA TGTGCCAGCAGTCTGTCCGAGCAGTACTTC.

V is TRBV9 and J is TRBJ1-4, with unresolved D. This CDR3 has 11 residues. Germline values: CDR1 SGDLS, CDR2 YYNGEE. The germline V and J ends were trimmed by 2 bases and 8 bases, with 4 bases remaining between them. The chain's CDR3 is CASSVTEKLFF. The CDR3 nucleotides read TGTGCCAGCAGCGTGACAGAAAAACTGTTTTTT.

This clone was picked up one time. V usage is TRBV29-1 and J usage is TRBJ1-2; D uncertain. The V gene lost 5 bases and the J gene lost 4 bases, with 8 bases spanning the gap. CDR1 SQVTM and CDR2 ANQGSEA come from the germline V gene. CDR3 length: 11 residues. The CDR3 region is CSVTAGYGYTF. Written as DNA, the CDR3 is TGCAGCGTTACAGCGGGCTATGGCTACACCTTC.

The chain combines TRBV29-1 with TRBJ2-1; D gene uncertain. CDR3 length: 14 amino acids. The ends were cut back, 1 base at V and 6 bases at J, with 13 bases in the middle. From germline, CDR1 is SQVTM and CDR2 ANQGSEA. CDR3 residues: CSVEGVGSGNEQFF. CDR3 nucleotide sequence: TGCAGCGTTGAAGGTGTTGGCTCTGGCAATGAGCAGTTCTTC.

The J gene is TRBJ2-1, the V gene TRBV27; D is possibly TRBD2 (5 bases). Germline V CDR1 and CDR2: MNHEY, SMNVEV (reference sequence). The CDR3 consists of 15 residues. V shed 0 bases and J shed 2 bases, with 8 bases lying between them. The CDR3, as DNA: TGTGCCAGCAGTTTATCTTACGGGACCTACAATGAGCAGTTCTTC. Translated, it gives CASSLSYGTYNEQFF.

This chain connects TRBV4-2 to TRBJ1-6, with 8 positions matching TRBD1. Trimming removed 4 bases from V and 1 base from J; junction bases left unmatched: 6. Germline loops: CDR1 LGHNA, CDR2 YNFKEQ. This CDR3 has 17 residues. The chain's CDR3 is CASSLRGLTSYNSPLHF. The DNA for the CDR3 is TGTGCCAGCAGCCTCAGGGGGCTGACATCCTATAATTCACCCCTCCACTTT.

The V gene is TRBV6-2 or TRBV6-3, the J gene TRBJ2-2; the D gene is possibly TRBD2 (6 bases). CDR3 size: 16 residues. From germline, CDR1 is MNHEY and CDR2 SVGEGT. Trimming pared 4 bases from V and 5 bases from J, leaving 17 bases between. CDR3 bases: TGTGCCAGCAGTTGGGACCCGGGACTCGGAACCGGGGAGCTGTTTTTT. As protein: CASSWDPGLGTGELFF.

The gene calls are TRBV12-3 or TRBV12-4 and TRBJ2-1; 9 positions agree with TRBD2. The CDR3 spans 13 residues. After removal of 9 bases from V and 5 bases from J, the junction contained 5 bases not matched to a gene. The CDR3 here is CASTSGLNNEQFF. For the CDR3, the DNA is TGTGCCAGTACTAGCGGGTTAAACAATGAGCAGTTCTTC.

The V and J genes are TRBV28 and TRBJ2-2, with D possibly matching TRBD2 (7 bases). V shed 6 bases and J shed 4 bases, with 18 bases lying between them. From germline, CDR1 is MDHEN and CDR2 SYDVKM. The CDR3 is 16 amino acids. CDR3 sequence (DNA): TGTGCCAGCAGCACTTACGGGGGGCGGGTCACCGGGGAGCTGTTTTTT. Amino acid sequence: CASSTYGGRVTGELFF. The full variable domain, in which reference TRBV28 and TRBJ2-2 provide the parts outside the CDR3, is DVKVTQSSRYLVKRTGEKVFLECVQDMDHENMFWYRQDPGLGLRLIYFSYDVKMKEKGDIPEGYSVSREKKERFSLILESASTNQTSMYLCASSTYGGRVTGELFFGEGSRLTVL.

The chain has TRBV28 and TRBJ1-2, with D uncertain. Germline V gives CDR1 MDHEN, CDR2 SYDVKM. The CDR3 has 13 residues. V gave up 10 bases and J gave up 3 bases, with 15 bases separating them. CDR3 residues: CATIPGGHYGYTF. CDR3 sequence (DNA): TGTGCCACCATACCGGGAGGACACTATGGCTACACCTTC.

The rearrangement uses TRBV13 and TRBJ2-6; TRBD1 matches 12 bases. The CDR3 runs to 17 residues. In germline, CDR1 is PRHDT, CDR2 FYEKMQ (reference sequence). V shed 5 bases and J 3 bases; nucleotides not matched to a gene: 5. The CDR3 spells CASSQGTGGVGANVLTF. In nucleotides, the CDR3 is TGTGCCAGCAGCCAGGGGACAGGGGGCGTTGGGGCCAACGTCCTGACTTTC.

The chain links TRBV29-1 to TRBJ1-1; TRBD1 is a possible D gene (5 bases). CDR1 is SQVTM and CDR2 is ANQGSEA in the germline V gene. Trimming left V 7 bases short and J 5 bases short, with 11 bases between. CDR3 length: 11 residues. For the CDR3, the DNA is TGCAGCGCCAGGGCTGATACTGAAGCTTTCTTT. Amino acid sequence: CSARADTEAFF.

The chain links TRBV7-2 to TRBJ2-7; a possible D gene is TRBD1 (6 bases). V dropped 5 bases and J dropped 3 bases, with 20 bases sitting between them. The CDR3 totals 16 residues. Germline lookup yields CDR1 SGHTA and CDR2 FQGNSA. The chain's CDR3 is CASSPASGTNHYEQYF. The CDR3 bases are TGTGCCAGCAGCCCCGCGTCGGGGACAAACCACTACGAGCAGTACTTC.

This clone was seen ten or more times. The genes are TRBV9 and TRBJ2-7; D might be TRBD1 (6 bases). The V and J ends lost 4 bases and 5 bases respectively, with 19 bases between them. CDR3 size: 15 residues. The germline V gene encodes CDR1 SGDLS and CDR2 YYNGEE. The CDR3 region is CASSLATGLGNEQYF. The CDR3 DNA follows: TGTGCCAGCAGCCTCGCAACAGGGTTGGGAAACGAGCAGTACTTC.

The J gene is TRBJ1-1, the V gene TRBV3-1 (or the pseudogene TRBV3-2); D unresolved. Trimming took off 0 bases at V and 4 bases at J, with 15 bases between the two ends. The CDR3 runs to 16 residues. Germline CDR1 and CDR2: LGHDT and YNNKEL (reference sequence). CDR3 nucleotides: TGTGCCAGCAGCCAAGATCGGCGACCCAGGCCCACTGAAGCTTTCTTT. Protein product: CASSQDRRPRPTEAFF.

The genes are TRBV2 and TRBJ2-1; TRBD2 matches 10 bases. The CDR3 is 17 amino acids. The V gene's germline CDR1 is SNHLY and CDR2 FYNNEI. V shed 6 bases, J shed 3 bases, and the junction held 11 bases outside the gene matches. CDR3 protein: CASRPPIAGGFYNEQFF. DNA for the CDR3: TGTGCCAGCAGGCCTCCTATAGCGGGGGGTTTCTACAATGAGCAGTTCTTC.